This T cell receptor (beta chain) was identified in a study of post-analysis software for immune sequencing data. Study outcomes and limitations: Roughly 5 TRBV segments, TRBV5-6, TRBV5-1 and TRBV20-1 among them, were found more frequent in patients than controls.

Unique molecular identifiers were built into the TCR beta cDNA libraries. MiXCR was run by TCRdb on the PCR reads, yielding one entry per CDR3 protein. The sample consists of hundreds of thousands of distinct CDR3 sequences, 25% to 30% of them appearing once. Comment on this clonotype: Its antigen remains unidentified.

Per germline, CDR1 DFQATT and CDR2 SNEGSKA (reference sequence). V gave up 3 bases and J gave up 0 bases, with 8 bases separating them. The CDR3 spans 13 residues. This chain uses TRBV20-1 with TRBJ1-1, with D perhaps TRBD1 (5 bases). The material sequenced was blood. The receptor was derived from a girl between 5 and 17 years old with multiple sclerosis. The CDR3 here is CSASQGLNTEAFF. CDR3 coding DNA: TGCAGTGCTAGTCAGGGTTTGAACACTGAAGCTTTCTTT.